This TCR beta chain was recorded in a study of T cell repertoires in cytomegalovirus infection. MiXCR, run by TCRdb on the reads, gives a single entry per CDR3 protein. This sample has about 110,000 distinct CDR3 sequences, with roughly 39% found just once. A remark on this clonotype: Its antigen remains unknown.

The CDR3 totals 15 residues. With 0 bases removed from V and 4 bases from J, the gap between germline ends came to 12 bases. Germline V CDR1 and CDR2: SNHLY, FYNNEI. Study-wide results and limits: Cumulative frequency (of public TCR beta family members) identified carriers of CMV plus the relevant HLA. HLA-C-restricted CMV-specific TCR beta clonotypes were dominant in the ex vivo response.

This receptor was taken from a human donor in good health (CMV status not recorded). Some clones in this sample may be carry-over from other donors' samples. The sample in question was CD8+ T cells from cultured PBMCs, obtained from culture after CMV antigen stimulation. The gene calls are TRBV2 and TRBJ1-1, with D unresolved. DNA for the CDR3: TGTGCCAGCAGTGAAGCGCTTGGGTGGAGCACTGAAGCTTTCTTT. Protein sequence: CASSEALGWSTEAFF.